What follows is one T cell receptor beta chain and its context. The data were taken from a study of T cell changes during pregnancy in multiple sclerosis. Using immunoSEQ multiplex PCR, the repertoire was profiled, and TCRdb retains in-frame clones only, with some absent. The table records 25,000 to 35,000 clones, roughly nine tenths of them present only once. The CDR3 is 15 amino acids. Germline V gene data show CDR1 as SNHLY and CDR2 as FYNNEI. The V and J ends lost 5 bases and 1 base, in that order; junction bases with no gene match: 2. Here the sequenced sample was CD8+ T cells from peripheral blood mononuclear cells, taken in the first trimester of pregnancy. The V gene is TRBV2, the J gene TRBJ1-3; 10 nucleotides agree with TRBD1. This clonotype was obtained from a female donor with multiple sclerosis, enrolled in a pregnancy study. CDR3 in DNA: TGTGCCAGCAGTACGGGACAGGGGTCTGGAAACACCATATATTTT. Its translation: CASSTGQGSGNTIYF.